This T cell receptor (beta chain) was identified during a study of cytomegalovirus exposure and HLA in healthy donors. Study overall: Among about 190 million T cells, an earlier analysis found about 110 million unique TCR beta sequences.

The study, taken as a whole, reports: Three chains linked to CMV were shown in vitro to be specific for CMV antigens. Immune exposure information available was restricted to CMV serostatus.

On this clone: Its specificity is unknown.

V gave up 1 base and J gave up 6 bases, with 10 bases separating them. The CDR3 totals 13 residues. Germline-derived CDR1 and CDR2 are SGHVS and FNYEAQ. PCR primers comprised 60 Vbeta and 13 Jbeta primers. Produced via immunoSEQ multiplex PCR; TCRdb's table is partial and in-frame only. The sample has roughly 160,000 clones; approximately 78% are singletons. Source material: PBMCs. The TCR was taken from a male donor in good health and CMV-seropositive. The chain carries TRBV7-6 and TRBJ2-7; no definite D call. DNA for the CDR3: TGTGCCAGCAGCTTAGGCATGTTCGGCGAGCAGTACTTC. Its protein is CASSLGMFGEQYF.